The next 8 T cell receptor beta chains were all read from a single sample in a study of sequential checkpoint blockade in melanoma. Assay used: immunoSEQ multiplex PCR; TCRdb lists only in-frame clones, some missing. The table shows more than 10,000 clones, with 75% to 80% occurring only once. The sample's treatment: randomized to nivolumab then ipilimumab (arm A) or the reverse (arm B). The material was CD8+ T cells sorted from blood (inferred from file names), obtained from a patient given nivolumab and ipilimumab in sequence. These receptors came from a human donor with melanoma.

V usage is TRBV7-8 and J usage is TRBJ2-1; D is perhaps TRBD1 (6 bases). V dropped 5 bases and J dropped 8 bases, with 16 bases sitting between them. The CDR3 runs to 14 residues. Germline CDR1 is SGHVS and CDR2 is FQNEAQ. The chain's CDR3 is CASSEQGIGYEQFF. The CDR3 bases are TGTGCCAGCAGCGAACAGGGAATAGGCTATGAGCAGTTCTTC. Filled out from reference TRBV7-8 and TRBJ2-1, the complete variable domain reads GAGVSQSPRYKVAKRGQDVALRCDPISGHVSLFWYQQALGQGPEFLTYFQNEAQLDKSGLPSDRFFAERPEGSVSTLKIQRTQQEDSAVYLCASSEQGIGYEQFFGPGTRLTVL.

This sequence joins TRBV7-4 and TRBJ2-3; D remains unclear. V was pared by 2 bases and J by 1 base, with 10 bases between. Germline V gene sequence: CDR1 SGHVT, CDR2 SQSDAQ. The CDR3 spans 15 residues. For the CDR3, the DNA is TGTGCCAGCAGCTTAATTATGGCAGGCACAGATACGCAGTATTTT. Its translation: CASSLIMAGTDTQYF.

This sequence joins TRBV7-9 and TRBJ1-2; 8 positions match TRBD1. The germline V gene has CDR1 SEHNR and CDR2 FQNEAQ (reference sequence). V lost 5 bases, J lost 2 bases, and 4 bases stayed unmatched. The CDR3 length is 14 residues. The DNA of the CDR3 is TGTGCCAGCAGCGTAGGACAGGGAAACTATGGCTACACCTTC. It specifies CASSVGQGNYGYTF.

The chain uses TRBV4-3 and TRBJ1-1; a possible D gene is TRBD1 (6 bases). CDR1 and CDR2 (germline): LGHNA, YSLEER. CDR3 length: 16 amino acids. Between the trimmed V and J ends, which lost 0 bases and 1 base, there was a span of 12 bases. The CDR3: CASSQDHGTQNTEAFF. CDR3 bases: TGCGCCAGCAGCCAAGATCACGGGACACAGAACACTGAAGCTTTCTTT.

The genes are TRBV19 and TRBJ1-1; D possibly corresponds to TRBD1 (6 bases). V lost 4 bases and J 1 base, leaving 10 bases between the germline ends. This CDR3 contains 14 residues. Germline V gene lookup returns CDR1 LNHDA and CDR2 SQIVND (reference sequence). The CDR3 here is CASSTGTTNTEAFF. The CDR3 DNA sequence: TGTGCCAGTAGTACGGGGACAACGAACACTGAAGCTTTCTTT.

The gene calls are TRBV15 and TRBJ1-5, with 8 bases fitting TRBD1. CDR3 length equals 12 residues. V trimming: 8 bases; J trimming: 4 bases; junction bases outside the gene matches: 1. The germline CDR1 and CDR2 sequences are LNHNV and YYDKDF (reference sequence). The CDR3 coding sequence is TGTGCCACCCGACAGGGGAATCAGCCCCAGCATTTT. This gives the protein CATRQGNQPQHF.

The V call is TRBV30, the J call TRBJ1-6; 8 bases align to TRBD1. This CDR3 contains 14 residues. Germline lookup yields CDR1 GTSNPN and CDR2 SVGIG (reference sequence). V shed 6 bases and J 3 bases; nucleotides not matched to a gene: 4. The CDR3 DNA reads TGTGCCTGCGGACAGGGCGTCTATAATTCACCCCTCCACTTT. Translating it yields CACGQGVYNSPLHF.

V gene TRBV5-5 combines with J gene TRBJ1-2; TRBD1 might be the D (5 bases). Per the germline V gene, CDR1 is SGHKS and CDR2 is YYEKEE (reference sequence). V gave up 1 base and J gave up 2 bases, with 15 bases separating them. CDR3 length equals 16 residues. The CDR3 sequence is CASSLTWAGWNYGYTF. DNA of the CDR3: TGTGCCAGCAGCTTGACGTGGGCAGGGTGGAACTATGGCTACACCTTC.